What follows are 22 T cell receptor beta chains derived from one specimen sequenced in a study of cytomegalovirus exposure and HLA in healthy donors. It was with 60 Vbeta and 13 Jbeta primers that the PCR ran. Some clones are missing from TCRdb's copy, which holds only in-frame ones; the method was immunoSEQ multiplex PCR. The sample includes under 200,000 clones, 70% to 80% seen only once; the top ten take approximately 2.3%. Sequences were obtained from PBMCs. These receptors originate from a man aged 35 to 55 in good health and CMV-seronegative.

The genes are TRBV27 and TRBJ2-1; no reliable D call. V was clipped by 1 base and J by 5 bases, with 6 bases between them. The germline V gene encodes CDR1 MNHEY and CDR2 SMNVEV (reference sequence). The CDR3 spans 13 residues. DNA of the CDR3: TGTGCCAGCAGTTTATACGGAGACAATGAGCAGTTCTTC. Amino acid sequence: CASSLYGDNEQFF.

This chain connects TRBV11-2 to TRBJ2-5; TRBD1 matches at 7 bases. Germline assignment: CDR1 SGHAT and CDR2 FQNNGV. The CDR3 runs 15 residues. The V segment lost 1 base and the J segment 3 bases; nucleotides outside the gene matches: 5. CDR3 sequence: CASSLVRGTKETQYF. CDR3 nucleotide sequence: TGTGCCAGCAGCTTAGTCAGGGGGACCAAAGAGACCCAGTACTTC.

The chain joins TRBV6-5 to TRBJ1-5; D is perhaps TRBD1 (5 bases). Germline assignment: CDR1 MNHEY and CDR2 SVGAGI. The V end lost 6 bases, the J end lost 6 bases, and 18 bases lay between the germline ends. CDR3 length equals 15 residues. The CDR3 is CASRASGGSGQPQHF. The CDR3 DNA is TGTGCCAGCAGGGCCTCGGGGGGGTCCGGTCAGCCCCAGCATTTT.

The chain employs TRBV2 and TRBJ2-5, with TRBD2 identical over 10 bases. This CDR3 comprises 14 residues. Germline V gives CDR1 SNHLY, CDR2 FYNNEI. V lost 5 bases to trimming and J lost 10 bases; unmatched junction nucleotides: 10. The CDR3 region is CASSMGLASWVQYF. In DNA, the CDR3 is TGTGCCAGCAGTATGGGACTAGCGTCCTGGGTCCAGTACTTC.

This chain links TRBV11-2 with TRBJ2-7, with 8 nucleotides matching TRBD1. Germline lookup yields CDR1 SGHAT and CDR2 FQNNGV. Trimming cost V 3 bases and J 6 bases; bases outside gene matches: 7. There are 14 residues in the CDR3. CDR3 DNA: TGTGCCAGCAGCTTCGGGACAGGCGATGCCGAGCAGTACTTC. It translates to CASSFGTGDAEQYF.

This chain connects TRBV7-9 to TRBJ2-3; 7 bases map to TRBD2. The CDR3 length is 17 residues. The trim removed 0 bases at V and 5 bases at J, leaving 11 bases unmatched. CDR1 and CDR2 (germline): SEHNR, FQNEAQ (reference sequence). CDR3 region: CASSLALGEGPGDTQYF. The DNA of the CDR3 is TGTGCCAGCAGCTTAGCTCTGGGGGAGGGCCCGGGAGATACGCAGTATTTT. The complete variable domain, with remaining parts taken from reference TRBV7-9 and TRBJ2-3, reads DTGVSQNPRHKITKRGQNVTFRCDPISEHNRLYWYRQTLGQGPEFLTYFQNEAQLEKSRLLSDRFSAERPKGSFSTLEIQRTEQGDSAMYLCASSLALGEGPGDTQYFGPGTRLTVL.

On this clone itself: Other DNA sequences in this sample translate to the same CDR3. The CDR3 coding sequence is TGCGCCAGTAGCGGGACAGGGGATGAAAAACTGTTTTTT. Translating it yields CASSGTGDEKLFF. The J gene is TRBJ1-4, the V gene TRBV5-1; 10 bases match TRBD1. Trimming cost V 8 bases and J 6 bases; bases outside gene matches: 4. In germline, CDR1 is SGHRS, CDR2 YFSETQ. The CDR3 covers 13 residues.

The gene calls are TRBV7-8 and TRBJ2-5; 10 bases agree with TRBD2. CDR3 length: 15 residues. V shed 3 bases and J 4 bases; nucleotides not matched to a gene: 5. Looked up from germline, CDR1 is SGHVS and CDR2 is FQNEAQ. CDR3 loop: CASSFLAGVSETQYF. CDR3 DNA sequence: TGTGCCAGCAGCTTTCTAGCGGGAGTGTCAGAGACCCAGTACTTC.

This chain joins TRBV5-1 and TRBJ2-1; TRBD2 might be the D (6 bases). The CDR3 runs to 16 residues. Trimming took off 0 bases at V and 5 bases at J, with 15 bases between the two ends. Germline V gene lookup returns CDR1 SGHRS and CDR2 YFSETQ. For the CDR3, the DNA is TGCGCCAGCAGCTTGGGGGACTCCCCTCTGAACAATGAGCAGTTCTTC. Translated, it gives CASSLGDSPLNNEQFF.

V and J are TRBV14 and TRBJ2-7; TRBD2 agrees at 9 bases. The CDR3 is 17 amino acids. J lost 4 bases, V lost 3 bases, and 13 bases had no gene match. Germline V gene data show CDR1 as SGHDN and CDR2 as FVKESK. As DNA, the CDR3 is TGTGCCAGCAGCCAGGGGCACCGGGCTAGCGGGAAGTACGAGCAGTACTTC. This codes for CASSQGHRASGKYEQYF.

A word on this clone: Other DNA sequences of this sample code for an identical CDR3. The rearrangement uses TRBV7-9 and TRBJ1-1; D unclear. CDR3 length: 15 amino acids. Germline lookup yields CDR1 SEHNR and CDR2 FQNEAQ (reference sequence). V dropped 5 bases and J dropped 4 bases, with 17 bases sitting between them. The CDR3 protein is CASSPEGGLGTEAFF. Written as DNA, the CDR3 is TGTGCCAGCAGCCCGGAGGGCGGGCTGGGCACTGAAGCTTTCTTT.

This clone was seen once. In DNA, the CDR3 is TGCAGCGTTGAACACCGGAGCGGGAGATTAGATACGCAGTATTTT. It translates to CSVEHRSGRLDTQYF. The chain joins TRBV29-1 to TRBJ2-3; 8 bases fit TRBD2. Germline CDR1 is SQVTM and CDR2 is ANQGSEA. The V and J ends lost 2 bases and 5 bases, in that order; junction bases with no gene match: 9. This CDR3 is built from 15 residues.

On this clone itself: Lacking the conserved final phenylalanine or tryptophan, this CDR3 likely reflects a read error. The V call is TRBV15, the J call TRBJ2-7, with 7 bases that match TRBD1. This CDR3 spans 14 amino acids. Trimming took 3 bases from V and 2 from J; bases not matched to a gene: 4. Germline V gene lookup returns CDR1 LNHNV and CDR2 YYDKDF (reference sequence). The CDR3 region has the DNA TGTGCCACCAGCAGGGAAACAGGGGCCTACGAGCAGTACCTC. The encoded protein is CATSRETGAYEQYL.

This clone appeared a few times. The rearrangement joins TRBV5-1 to TRBJ1-2; D possibly corresponds to TRBD1 (6 bases). V was cut by 6 bases and J by 3 bases, with 15 bases left in between. This CDR3 is built from 14 residues. Germline CDR1 reads SGHRS; CDR2 reads YFSETQ. In DNA form, the CDR3 reads TGCGCCAGCACCCTGGGGGGGCGCGACTATGGCTACACCTTC. Residues: CASTLGGRDYGYTF.

The genes are TRBV6-6 and TRBJ2-4; 12 bases fit TRBD1. This CDR3 is 16 amino acids long. The junction had 11 bases not matched to a gene; V was cut back by 5 bases and J by 9 bases. Germline V gene lookup returns CDR1 MNHNY and CDR2 SVGAGI (reference sequence). This CDR3 is CASSPTGTGGFGIQYF. The DNA for the CDR3 is TGTGCCAGCAGTCCGACCGGGACAGGGGGCTTCGGCATTCAGTACTTC.

The gene calls are TRBV29-1 and TRBJ1-4; 9 nucleotides line up with TRBD1. The V gene end was trimmed by 4 bases and the J gene end by 8 bases; junction bases not matched to a gene: 5. Germline loops: CDR1 SQVTM, CDR2 ANQGSEA. The length of the CDR3 is 13 residues. This chain's CDR3 is CSVVGTGQEKLFF. The CDR3 nucleotides read TGCAGCGTTGTTGGGACAGGGCAGGAAAAACTGTTTTTT.

The chain links TRBV6-6 to TRBJ2-1; TRBD2 agrees at 9 bases. From germline, CDR1 is MNHNY and CDR2 SVGAGI (reference sequence). This CDR3 contains 14 residues. J gave up 5 bases and V 2 bases, and 1 base lay outside the gene matches. The chain's CDR3 is CASSYPSGDNEQFF. The CDR3 DNA follows: TGTGCCAGCAGTTACCCTAGCGGGGACAATGAGCAGTTCTTC.

The chain couples TRBV7-2 to TRBJ2-6, with D unresolved. The CDR3 runs 13 residues. Per germline, CDR1 SGHTA and CDR2 FQGNSA. With 7 bases removed from V and 2 bases from J, the gap between germline ends came to 6 bases. The CDR3 loop is CASILPGANVLTF. CDR3 nucleotide sequence: TGTGCCAGCATCCTACCTGGGGCCAACGTCCTGACTTTC.

The CDR3 DNA reads TGTGCCAGCAGTTTAGAGGTAGGGGCAGATACGCAGTATTTT. Amino acid sequence: CASSLEVGADTQYF. This sequence joins TRBV27 and TRBJ2-3; D perhaps matches TRBD1 (5 bases). The CDR3 has 14 residues. Germline assignment: CDR1 MNHEY and CDR2 SMNVEV (reference sequence). V was cut by 2 bases and J by 4 bases, with 10 bases left in between.

V usage is TRBV5-4 and J usage is TRBJ2-5, with D uncertain. The end of the DNA aligns better with TRBJ2-7, so the J call may be wrong. The CDR3 has 11 amino acids. The germline V gene encodes CDR1 SGHNT and CDR2 YYREEE (reference sequence). The CDR3 region is CASSLDNEQYF. The CDR3 DNA reads as TGTGCCAGCAGCTTGGATAACGAGCAGTACTTC.

The CDR3 loop reads CASSQEWLAGEYEQYF. The CDR3 region has the DNA TGTGCCAGCAGCCAAGAGTGGCTAGCGGGAGAATACGAGCAGTACTTC. The V gene is TRBV4-2, the J gene TRBJ2-7, with 10 bases fitting TRBD2. There are 16 residues in the CDR3. V shed 0 bases and J 4 bases; nucleotides not matched to a gene: 6. CDR1 is LGHNA and CDR2 is YNFKEQ in the germline V gene.

Concerning this clone: Other DNA sequences in the sample encode the same CDR3. This sequence joins TRBV7-9 and TRBJ1-2, with 8 bases aligning to TRBD1. The CDR3 consists of 14 residues. In germline, CDR1 is SEHNR, CDR2 FQNEAQ (reference sequence). The J segment lost 2 bases and the V segment lost 1 base, leaving 0 bases of the junction unmatched. For the CDR3, the DNA is TGTGCCAGCAGCTTAGGACAGGGGAACTATGGCTACACCTTC. Its translation is CASSLGQGNYGYTF.